The TCR beta chain under discussion was sequenced for a study of T cell responses to AZD1222 COVID-19 vaccine. CDR3 length equals 12 residues. From germline, CDR1 is LGHDT and CDR2 YNNKEL (reference sequence). The V gene end was trimmed by 7 bases and the J gene end by 11 bases; junction bases not matched to a gene: 7. Data came from immunoSEQ multiplex PCR; TCRdb stores just in-frame clones and leaves some out. In the table there are some 200,000 clones, roughly 91% of which are singletons. This clonotype originated in an adult in good health. The J gene is TRBJ2-1, the V gene TRBV3-1 (or the pseudogene TRBV3-2); 8 bases are a match to TRBD2. The input for sequencing was peripheral blood, taken on day 0 of MenACWY control vaccination. The CDR3 sequence: CASTRAGEKQFF. As DNA, the CDR3 is TGTGCCAGCACCCGAGCGGGGGAAAAGCAGTTCTTC.